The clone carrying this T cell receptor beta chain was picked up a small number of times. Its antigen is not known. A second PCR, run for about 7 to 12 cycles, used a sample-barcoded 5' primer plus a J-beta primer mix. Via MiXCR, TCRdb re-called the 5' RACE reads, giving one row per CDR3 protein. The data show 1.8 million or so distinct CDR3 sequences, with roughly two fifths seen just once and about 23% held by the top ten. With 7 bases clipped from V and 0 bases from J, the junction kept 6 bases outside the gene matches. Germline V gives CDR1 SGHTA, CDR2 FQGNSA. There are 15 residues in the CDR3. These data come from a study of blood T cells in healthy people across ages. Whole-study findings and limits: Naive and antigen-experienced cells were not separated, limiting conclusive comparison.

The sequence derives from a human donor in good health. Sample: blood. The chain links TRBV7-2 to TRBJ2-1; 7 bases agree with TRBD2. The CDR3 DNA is TGTGCCAGCACCCACGGGGGGAGCTCCTACAATGAGCAGTTCTTC. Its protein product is CASTHGGSSYNEQFF.